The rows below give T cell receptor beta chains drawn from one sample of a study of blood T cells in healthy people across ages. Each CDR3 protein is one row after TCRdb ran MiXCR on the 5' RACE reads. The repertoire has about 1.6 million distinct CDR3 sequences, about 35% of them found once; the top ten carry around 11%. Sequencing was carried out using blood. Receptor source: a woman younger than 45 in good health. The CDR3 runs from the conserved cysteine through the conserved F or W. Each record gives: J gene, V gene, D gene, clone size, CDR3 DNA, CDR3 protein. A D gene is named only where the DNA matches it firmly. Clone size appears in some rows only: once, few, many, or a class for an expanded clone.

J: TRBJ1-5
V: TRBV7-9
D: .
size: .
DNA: TGTGCCAGCAGCTTCGTAGGTAGCAATCAGCCCCAGCATTTT
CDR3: CASSFVGSNQPQHF

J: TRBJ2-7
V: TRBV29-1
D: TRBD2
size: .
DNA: TGCAGCGTGGAGCCCGGGACTAGCGAAACCTACGAGCAGTACTTC
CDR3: CSVEPGTSETYEQYF

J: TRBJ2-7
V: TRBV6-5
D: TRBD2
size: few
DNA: TGTGCCAGCAGTCGCGGGACTAGGGGTTGGGAGCAGTACTTC
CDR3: CASSRGTRGWEQYF

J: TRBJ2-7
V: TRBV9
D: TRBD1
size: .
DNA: TGTGCCAGCAGCGCCGGTCGGACAGGATCTAGCTCCCGGTACGAGCAGTACTTC
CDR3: CASSAGRTGSSSRYEQYF

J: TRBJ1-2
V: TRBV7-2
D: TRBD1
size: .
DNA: TGTGCCAGCAGCCCGCGCCGGGACAGGGTTGATGATGGCTACACCTTC
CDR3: CASSPRRDRVDDGYTF

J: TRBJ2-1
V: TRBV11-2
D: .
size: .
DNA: TGTGCCAGCAGTTCGGTCCCGGGAGACGAAAATGAGCAGTTCTTC
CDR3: CASSSVPGDENEQFF

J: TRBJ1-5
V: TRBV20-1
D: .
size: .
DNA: TGCAGTGCTAGTCATAGGCTCAATCAGCCCCAGCATTTT
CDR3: CSASHRLNQPQHF

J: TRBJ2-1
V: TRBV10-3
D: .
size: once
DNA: TGTGCCATCAGTGAGCTAACCGAACGCTACAATGAGCAGTTCTTC
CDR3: CAISELTERYNEQFF

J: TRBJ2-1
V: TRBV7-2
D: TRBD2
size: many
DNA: TGTGCCAGCACCCAAATATCTAGCGGGGGTCGGAATGAGCAGTTCTTC
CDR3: CASTQISSGGRNEQFF

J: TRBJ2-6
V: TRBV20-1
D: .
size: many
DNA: TGCAGTGCTAGCCCTGGGGATCGACTCTCTGGGGCCAACGTCCTGACTTTC
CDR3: CSASPGDRLSGANVLTF

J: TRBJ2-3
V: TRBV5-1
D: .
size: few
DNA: TGCGCCAGCAGCTTTCGCGGGGACTTCAACACAGATACGCAGTATTTT
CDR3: CASSFRGDFNTDTQYF

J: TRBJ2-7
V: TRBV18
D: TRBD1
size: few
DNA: TGTGCCAGCTCACCAAGGACAGGGGTGGACGAGCAGTACTTC
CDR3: CASSPRTGVDEQYF

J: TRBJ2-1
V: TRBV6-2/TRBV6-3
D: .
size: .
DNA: TGTGCCAGCAGTTACACGGACGGATACAATGAGCAGTTCTTC
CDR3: CASSYTDGYNEQFF

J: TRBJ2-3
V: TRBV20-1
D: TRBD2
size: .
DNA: TGCAGCGCTAGAGCACTAGCGGGGGGGCGAACAGATACGCAGTATTTT
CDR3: CSARALAGGRTDTQYF

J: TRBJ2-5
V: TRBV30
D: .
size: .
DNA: TGTGCCTGGAGTGAGGGGTCCTTGACTGGGCAGTACTTC
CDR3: CAWSEGSLTGQYF

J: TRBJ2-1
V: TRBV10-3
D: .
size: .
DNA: TGTGCCAGTGCCCTAGGGTCCTACAATGAGCAGTTCTTC
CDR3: CASALGSYNEQFF

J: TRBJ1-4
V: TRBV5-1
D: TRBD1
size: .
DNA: TGCGCCAGCAGCTTAAACCCGGGACAGGTTAATGAAAAACTGTTTTTT
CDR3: CASSLNPGQVNEKLFF

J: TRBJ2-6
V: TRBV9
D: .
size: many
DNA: TGTGCCAGCAGCGTCGCCGGCTCTGGGGCCAACGTCCTGACTTTC
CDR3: CASSVAGSGANVLTF

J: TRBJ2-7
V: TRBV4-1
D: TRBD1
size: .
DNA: TGCGCCAGCAGCCAGATAGGACAGGCAGGTTACGAGCAGTACTTC
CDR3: CASSQIGQAGYEQYF

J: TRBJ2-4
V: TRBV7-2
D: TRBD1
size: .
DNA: TGTGCCGGCAGCCCGAGACAGGGCGGCATTCAGTACTTC
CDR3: CAGSPRQGGIQYF

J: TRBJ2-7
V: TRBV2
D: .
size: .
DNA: .
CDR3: CASTLGTGSYEQYF

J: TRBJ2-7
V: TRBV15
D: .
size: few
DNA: TGTGCCACCAGCAGTATTGCGGGAAATCTCTACGAGCAGTACTTC
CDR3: CATSSIAGNLYEQYF

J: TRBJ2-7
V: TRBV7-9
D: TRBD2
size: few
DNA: TGTGCCAGCAGCTTAGTCGGGGGGACTATCTACGAGCAGTACTTC
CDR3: CASSLVGGTIYEQYF

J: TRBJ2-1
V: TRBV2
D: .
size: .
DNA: TGTGCCACCCGGAGGCAGGGGGGCCGCGATGAGCAGTTCTTC
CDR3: CATRRQGGRDEQFF

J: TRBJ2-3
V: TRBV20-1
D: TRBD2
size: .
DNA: TGCAGTGCGCCAGCCCACCTAGCGGGAGACACAGATACGCAGTATTTT
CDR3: CSAPAHLAGDTDTQYF

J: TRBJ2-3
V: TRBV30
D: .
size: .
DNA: TGTGCCTGGAGCAAGACATTGAGAGATACGCAGTATTTT
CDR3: CAWSKTLRDTQYF

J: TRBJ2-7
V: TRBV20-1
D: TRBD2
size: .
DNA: TGCAGTGCGCTTGAGACTAGCGGGACTAACTACGAGCAGTACTTC
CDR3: CSALETSGTNYEQYF

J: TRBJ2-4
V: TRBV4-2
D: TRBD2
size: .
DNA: TGTGCCAGCAGACAAGGGCTAGCGGGGGAAGAGCAGTACTTC
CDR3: CASRQGLAGEEQYF

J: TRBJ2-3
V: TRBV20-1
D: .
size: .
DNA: TGCAGTGCCTACGGAGGAGGTACGCAGTATTTT
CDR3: CSAYGGGTQYF

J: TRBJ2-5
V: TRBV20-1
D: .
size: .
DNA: TGCAGTGCCAGGGGACACGGGGAGACCCAGTACTTC
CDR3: CSARGHGETQYF

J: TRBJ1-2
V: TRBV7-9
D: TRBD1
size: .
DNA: TGTGCCAGCAGCTCTCCCCGGGACAGGGGGCTTAACTATGGCTACACCTTC
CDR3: CASSSPRDRGLNYGYTF

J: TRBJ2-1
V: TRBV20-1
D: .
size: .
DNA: TGCAGTGCTAGAGGTCCTGCCCGCAATGAGCAGTTCTTC
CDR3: CSARGPARNEQFF

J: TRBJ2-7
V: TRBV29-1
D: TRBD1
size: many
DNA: TGCAGCACGAGACAGGGGGGATACGAGCAGTACTTC
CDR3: CSTRQGGYEQYF

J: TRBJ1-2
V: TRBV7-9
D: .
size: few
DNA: TGTGCCAGCAGCTTGTATTCAGGGTCTGATGGCTACACCTTC
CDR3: CASSLYSGSDGYTF

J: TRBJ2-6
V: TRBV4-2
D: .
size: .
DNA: TGTGCCAGCAGCTCAGCAAACTCTGGGGCCAACGTCCTGACTTTC
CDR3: CASSSANSGANVLTF

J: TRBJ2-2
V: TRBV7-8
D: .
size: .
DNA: TGTGCCAGCAGCTTAACTCAGGGTTCGAACACCGGGGAGCTGTTTTTT
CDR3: CASSLTQGSNTGELFF

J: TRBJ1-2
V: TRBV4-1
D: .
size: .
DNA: TGCGCCAGCAGCCAAACAACGTCCAGCCCCTCTAACTATGGCTACACCTTC
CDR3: CASSQTTSSPSNYGYTF

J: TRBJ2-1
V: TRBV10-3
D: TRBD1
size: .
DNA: TGTGCCATCAGTGACAGGGACAGGGAGGACAATGAGCAGTTCTTC
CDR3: CAISDRDREDNEQFF

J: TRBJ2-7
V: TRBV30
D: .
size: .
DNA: TGTGCCTGGAGTGTCCGGGGGCCCTTGAGCTCCTACGAGCAGTACTTC
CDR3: CAWSVRGPLSSYEQYF

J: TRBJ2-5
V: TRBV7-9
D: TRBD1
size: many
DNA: TGTGCCAGCGCTCGGACAGGGCTTGGAGAGACCCAGTACTTC
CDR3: CASARTGLGETQYF

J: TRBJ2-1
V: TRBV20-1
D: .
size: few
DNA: TGCAGTGCTAGGCCGGGGGCAAACTACAATGAGCAGTTCTTC
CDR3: CSARPGANYNEQFF

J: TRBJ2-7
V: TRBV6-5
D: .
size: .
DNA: TGTGCCAGCAGTCCCACCAGGGAGTACGAGCAGTACTTC
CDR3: CASSPTREYEQYF

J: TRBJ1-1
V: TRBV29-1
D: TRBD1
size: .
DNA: TGCAGCGCTGAACGGGACAGCCTGAACACTGAAGCTTTCTTT
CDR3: CSAERDSLNTEAFF

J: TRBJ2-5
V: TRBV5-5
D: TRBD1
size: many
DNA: TGTGCCAGCAGACCTGACAGGGCCCAAGAGACCCAGTACTTC
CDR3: CASRPDRAQETQYF

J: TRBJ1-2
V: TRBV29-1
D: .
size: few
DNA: TGCAGCGTTGAGGCGCCAGGGGATCCCTATGGCTACACCTTC
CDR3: CSVEAPGDPYGYTF